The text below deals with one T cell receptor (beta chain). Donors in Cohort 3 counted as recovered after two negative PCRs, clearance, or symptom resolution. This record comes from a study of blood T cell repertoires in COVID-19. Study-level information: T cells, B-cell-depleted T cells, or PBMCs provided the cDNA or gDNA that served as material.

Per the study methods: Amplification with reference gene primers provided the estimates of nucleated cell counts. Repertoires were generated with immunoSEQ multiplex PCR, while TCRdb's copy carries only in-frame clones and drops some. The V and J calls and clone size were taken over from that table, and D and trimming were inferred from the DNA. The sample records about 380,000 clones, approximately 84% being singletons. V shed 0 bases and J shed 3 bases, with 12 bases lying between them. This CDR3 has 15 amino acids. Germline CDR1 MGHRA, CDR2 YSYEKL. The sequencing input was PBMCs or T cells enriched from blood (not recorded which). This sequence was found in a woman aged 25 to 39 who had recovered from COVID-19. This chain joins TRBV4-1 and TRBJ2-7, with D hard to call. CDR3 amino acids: CASSQDHGFIYEQYF. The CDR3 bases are TGCGCCAGCAGCCAAGACCACGGGTTCATCTACGAGCAGTACTTC.